A single sample is the source of the 24 T cell receptor beta chains below, sequenced in a study of T cells expressing NK-cell markers. From the 5' RACE reads, TCRdb lists one entry per CDR3 protein and no DNA. This table lists tens of thousands of distinct CDR3 sequences. Sequences were obtained from blood T cells: a sorted CD56 or NKG2C T cell subset, CD4+ or CD8+ T cells, or bulk PBMC T cells (not recorded which). The receptor set was obtained from a man aged 18-69 years in good health.

The gene calls are TRBV24-1 and TRBJ1-5. This CDR3 spans 14 amino acids. From germline, CDR1 is KGHDR and CDR2 SFDVKD. CDR3 sequence reads: CATSDLTVNQPQHF.

According to its frequency, this clonotype is medium-sized. The CDR3 here is CASSPTSGSGYEQFF. V is TRBV6-4 and J is TRBJ2-1; lacking DNA, the TRBD2 call made by TCRdb goes unchecked. Germline CDR1 MRHNA, CDR2 SNTAGT. The CDR3 is 15 amino acids.

This chain uses TRBV15 with TRBJ1-5. Germline V gene lookup returns CDR1 LNHNV and CDR2 YYDKDF (reference sequence). The CDR3 contains 13 residues. The CDR3 loop reads CATHRDFGQPQHF.

The chain carries TRBV18 and TRBJ2-3; the TCRdb D gene call, TRBD2, has no DNA to confirm it. CDR3 length: 16 amino acids. Germline lookup yields CDR1 KGHSH and CDR2 LQKENI. CDR3 protein: CASSPARVLSTDTQYF.

The chain combines TRBV7-9 with TRBJ2-5; the TCRdb call, TRBD2, lacks DNA for checking. The CDR3 has 13 amino acids. Germline lookup yields CDR1 SEHNR and CDR2 FQNEAQ (reference sequence). The CDR3 sequence: CASTPQGGETQYF.

The V call is TRBV12-3 or TRBV12-4, the J call TRBJ2-7; TCRdb designates TRBD1, a call that cannot be tested without DNA. This CDR3 spans 13 amino acids. The CDR3 loop reads CASSSSDRDEQYF.

The chain couples TRBV7-2 to TRBJ2-1. CDR1 is SGHTA and CDR2 is FQGNSA in the germline V gene. CDR3 length equals 12 residues. CDR3 amino acids: CASSFLSNEQFF.

The chain combines TRBV3-1 with TRBJ2-2; there is no DNA to check the TCRdb D call of TRBD2. The germline gives CDR1 LGHDT, CDR2 YNNKEL (reference sequence). This CDR3 is 20 amino acids long. This CDR3 reads CASSQLPGLAGGPNTGELFF.

The chain couples TRBV6-5 to TRBJ1-2. Germline CDR1 and CDR2: MNHEY and SVGAGI. This CDR3 is 13 amino acids long. CDR3 loop: CASSYSISYGYTF.

The gene calls are TRBV9 and TRBJ2-2; TCRdb indicates TRBD1, and absent DNA this call remains unverified. In germline, CDR1 is SGDLS, CDR2 YYNGEE. This CDR3 is built from 15 residues. This CDR3 reads CASSVQGGGTGELFF.

The V gene is TRBV20-1, the J gene TRBJ1-1; checking the TCRdb D call of TRBD1 is not possible without DNA. CDR3 length equals 14 residues. Germline CDR1 is DFQATT and CDR2 is SNEGSKA (reference sequence). The CDR3 sequence is CSARSGGPNTEAFF.

The J gene is TRBJ2-5, the V gene TRBV4-2; TCRdb proposes TRBD1, but this gene call is untestable without DNA. The CDR3 is 15 amino acids. Germline V CDR1 and CDR2: LGHNA, YNFKEQ. CDR3 loop: CASSQGTGNPETQYF.

The genes are TRBV4-2 and TRBJ2-3; there is no DNA to check the TCRdb D call of TRBD2. The germline V gene has CDR1 LGHNA and CDR2 YNFKEQ. This CDR3 contains 16 residues. CDR3 sequence reads: CASSQYGLAGTDTQYF.

The chain joins TRBV12-3 or TRBV12-4 to TRBJ2-1; no DNA is available, so the TRBD2 call from TCRdb remains unchecked. This CDR3 has 15 residues. CDR3 amino acids: CASSNLAGGSNEQFF.

This chain uses TRBV7-6 with TRBJ2-1; there is no DNA to check the TCRdb D call of TRBD2. Germline CDR1 reads SGHVS; CDR2 reads FNYEAQ. This CDR3 has 15 residues. The CDR3: CASSPTRGAGDEQFF.

The chain uses TRBV6-6 and TRBJ2-4; TCRdb picks TRBD1, but there is no DNA to check that call. CDR1 and CDR2 from the germline V gene are MNHNY and SVGAGI (reference sequence). The CDR3 is 13 residues long. This CDR3 reads CASSPLAKNIQYF.

V and J are TRBV20-1 and TRBJ2-1; TCRdb's assignment of TRBD2 cannot be checked, as there is no DNA. CDR3 length: 12 residues. CDR1 DFQATT and CDR2 SNEGSKA come from the germline V gene (reference sequence). Here the CDR3 reads CSAPPRGSEQFF.

The chain employs TRBV7-9 and TRBJ1-2; TCRdb names TRBD1, which stays unverified in the absence of DNA. The CDR3 is made up of 19 amino acids. Germline V CDR1 and CDR2: SEHNR, FQNEAQ (reference sequence). CDR3 region: CASSFVSGRRTAIDYGYTF.

The rearrangement uses TRBV12-3 or TRBV12-4 and TRBJ1-1; TCRdb's D gene call, TRBD1, goes unchecked for lack of DNA. This CDR3 region has 15 residues. This CDR3 reads CASSPDGQGTTEAFF.

The rearrangement joins TRBV4-3 to TRBJ2-1. Looked up from germline, CDR1 is LGHNA and CDR2 is YSLEER. The CDR3 length is 13 residues. Here the CDR3 reads CASSQFLDDEQFF.

The V and J genes are TRBV2 and TRBJ2-1; checking the TCRdb D call of TRBD1 is not possible without DNA. Germline V CDR1 and CDR2: SNHLY, FYNNEI. This CDR3 has 15 amino acids. CDR3: CASSPGTGRWNEQFF. The whole variable domain, remainder taken from reference TRBV2 and TRBJ2-1, is EPEVTQTPSHQVTQMGQEVILRCVPISNHLYFYWYRQILGQKVEFLVSFYNNEISEKSEIFDDQFSVERPDGSNFTLKIRSTKLEDSAMYFCASSPGTGRWNEQFFGPGTRLTVL.

This chain connects TRBV5-1 to TRBJ2-7; the D call from TCRdb, TRBD1, cannot be confirmed without DNA. The CDR3 covers 14 residues. Germline V lookup: CDR1 SGHRS, CDR2 YFSETQ. The CDR3 here is CASSHRDSSYEQYF.

J is TRBJ2-1 and V is TRBV27. Per the germline V gene, CDR1 is MNHEY and CDR2 is SMNVEV (reference sequence). This CDR3 contains 14 residues. The CDR3 loop reads CASSLAQPNNEQFF.

The gene calls are TRBV7-9 and TRBJ1-3. The CDR3 covers 16 residues. Germline V gives CDR1 SEHNR, CDR2 FQNEAQ (reference sequence). The CDR3: CASSLSSGFSGNTIYF.